These T cell receptor beta chains were read from a single sample in a study of blood T cell repertoires in COVID-19. The repertoire was sequenced with immunoSEQ multiplex PCR; TCRdb's copy has only in-frame clones and lacks some. The sample gives over 150,000 clones, about 86% of which show up once; around 7.8% is in the top ten. The sample consisted of PBMCs or T cells enriched from blood (not recorded which). These receptors all stem from a man in his forties or fifties who had recovered from COVID-19. CDR3s include the opening cysteine and the closing phenylalanine or tryptophan. The D gene is left open where the match is weak. Part of the rows lack a size; the others show once, few, many or a class for expanded clones.

d_call: -; clone_size: -; j_call: TRBJ1-2; v_call: TRBV7-2; cdr3_aa: CASSLAAGDGYTF; cdr3_nt: TGTGCCAGCAGCTTAGCGGCAGGGGACGGCTACACCTTC
d_call: -; clone_size: -; j_call: TRBJ1-2; v_call: TRBV7-2; cdr3_aa: CASLLSRQSNYGYTF; cdr3_nt: TGTGCCAGCCTCCTTAGCCGGCAGTCTAACTATGGCTACACCTTC
d_call: TRBD1; clone_size: -; j_call: TRBJ1-2; v_call: TRBV7-9; cdr3_aa: CASSLRQGMDYGYTF; cdr3_nt: TGTGCCAGCAGCCTAAGACAGGGGATGGACTATGGCTACACCTTC
d_call: -; clone_size: -; j_call: TRBJ2-3; v_call: TRBV5-4; cdr3_aa: CASSSPIGGWSTDTQYF; cdr3_nt: TGTGCCAGCAGTTCCCCGATTGGGGGGTGGTCTACAGATACGCAGTATTTT
d_call: -; clone_size: -; j_call: TRBJ1-5; v_call: TRBV6-6; cdr3_aa: CASSYPGGGRQPQHF; cdr3_nt: TGTGCCAGCAGTTACCCCGGGGGAGGCAGGCAGCCCCAGCATTTT
d_call: TRBD1; clone_size: -; j_call: TRBJ1-2; v_call: TRBV5-6; cdr3_aa: CASSVDRVNGYTF; cdr3_nt: TGTGCCAGCAGCGTGGACAGGGTTAATGGCTACACCTTC
d_call: -; clone_size: -; j_call: TRBJ2-7; v_call: TRBV9; cdr3_aa: CASSVDVAVPSGEQYF; cdr3_nt: TGTGCCAGCAGCGTAGATGTGGCCGTGCCGTCGGGTGAGCAGTACTTC
d_call: TRBD2; clone_size: many; j_call: TRBJ2-3; v_call: TRBV6-2/TRBV6-3; cdr3_aa: CASSYSMAGGPRDTQYF; cdr3_nt: TGTGCCAGCAGTTACTCGATGGCGGGGGGGCCGAGAGATACGCAGTATTTT
d_call: TRBD1; clone_size: few; j_call: TRBJ2-1; v_call: TRBV12-5; cdr3_aa: CASGQRTGLANEQFF; cdr3_nt: TGTGCTAGTGGTCAACGGACAGGGCTAGCCAATGAGCAGTTCTTC
d_call: -; clone_size: once; j_call: TRBJ2-7; v_call: TRBV21-1; cdr3_aa: CASMWGGGRSYEQYF; cdr3_nt: TGTGCCAGCATGTGGGGCGGGGGGCGCTCCTACGAGCAGTACTTC
d_call: TRBD2; clone_size: -; j_call: TRBJ2-5; v_call: TRBV15; cdr3_aa: CATSRGLAEGETQYF; cdr3_nt: TGTGCCACCAGCAGGGGACTAGCGGAGGGGGAGACCCAGTACTTC
d_call: -; clone_size: -; j_call: TRBJ2-2; v_call: TRBV7-2; cdr3_aa: CASSLALTGELFF; cdr3_nt: TGTGCCAGCAGCTTAGCACTAACCGGGGAGCTGTTTTTT
d_call: -; clone_size: -; j_call: TRBJ2-2; v_call: TRBV30; cdr3_aa: CAWRPRGTGELFF; cdr3_nt: TGTGCCTGGAGGCCCCGGGGAACCGGGGAGCTGTTTTTT
d_call: -; clone_size: -; j_call: TRBJ2-7; v_call: TRBV5-6; cdr3_aa: CASSNQGGEQYF; cdr3_nt: TGTGCCAGCAGCAATCAGGGGGGCGAGCAGTACTTC
d_call: -; clone_size: -; j_call: TRBJ1-5; v_call: TRBV27; cdr3_aa: CASSLRQGRNQPQHF; cdr3_nt: TGTGCCAGCAGTTTACGGCAGGGTCGCAATCAGCCCCAGCATTTT
d_call: TRBD1; clone_size: few; j_call: TRBJ1-4; v_call: TRBV27; cdr3_aa: CASRQGAGTNEKLFF; cdr3_nt: TGTGCCAGCAGGCAGGGGGCTGGAACTAATGAAAAACTGTTTTTT
d_call: -; clone_size: -; j_call: TRBJ2-6; v_call: TRBV9; cdr3_aa: CASSVVSGSGANVLTF; cdr3_nt: TGTGCCAGCAGCGTAGTGTCAGGGTCCGGGGCCAACGTCCTGACTTTC
d_call: TRBD2; clone_size: once; j_call: TRBJ2-1; v_call: TRBV5-4; cdr3_aa: CASTPGGSSSYNEQFF; cdr3_nt: TGTGCCAGCACCCCCGGGGGGTCAAGCTCCTACAATGAGCAGTTCTTC
d_call: TRBD2; clone_size: -; j_call: TRBJ2-2; v_call: TRBV5-1; cdr3_aa: CASSFAGGPGELFF; cdr3_nt: TGCGCCAGCAGCTTTGCGGGGGGCCCCGGGGAGCTGTTTTTT
d_call: -; clone_size: -; j_call: TRBJ1-5; v_call: TRBV30; cdr3_aa: CAWSVAGSQPQHF; cdr3_nt: TGTGCCTGGAGTGTGGCAGGGTCTCAGCCCCAGCATTTT
d_call: -; clone_size: -; j_call: TRBJ1-6; v_call: TRBV20-1; cdr3_aa: CSASGVRSYNSPLHF; cdr3_nt: TGCAGTGCTAGTGGTGTGCGCTCCTATAATTCACCCCTCCACTTT
d_call: -; clone_size: -; j_call: TRBJ2-7; v_call: TRBV6-2/TRBV6-3; cdr3_aa: CASSYSAVPYEQYF; cdr3_nt: TGTGCCAGCAGTTACTCGGCTGTTCCCTACGAGCAGTACTTC
d_call: TRBD1; clone_size: -; j_call: TRBJ1-3; v_call: TRBV3-1/TRBV3-2; cdr3_aa: CASSLNDRGRNTIYF; cdr3_nt: TGTGCCAGCAGCCTTAACGACAGGGGTAGAAACACCATATATTTT
d_call: -; clone_size: few; j_call: TRBJ1-2; v_call: TRBV12-3/TRBV12-4; cdr3_aa: CASSLTGYGYTF; cdr3_nt: TGTGCCAGCAGTTTAACAGGCTATGGCTACACCTTC
d_call: -; clone_size: -; j_call: TRBJ1-5; v_call: TRBV3-1/TRBV3-2; cdr3_aa: CASSQDREQPQHF; cdr3_nt: TGTGCCAGCAGCCAGGATAGGGAGCAGCCCCAGCATTTT
d_call: TRBD1; clone_size: -; j_call: TRBJ1-4; v_call: TRBV12-5; cdr3_aa: CASGLGGTGSNEKLFF; cdr3_nt: TGTGCTAGTGGTTTGGGCGGGACAGGGAGTAATGAAAAACTGTTTTTT
d_call: -; clone_size: -; j_call: TRBJ1-5; v_call: TRBV5-8; cdr3_aa: CASSLEGAGQPQHF; cdr3_nt: TGTGCCAGCAGCTTGGAAGGGGCCGGTCAGCCCCAGCATTTT
d_call: TRBD2; clone_size: -; j_call: TRBJ2-2; v_call: TRBV2; cdr3_aa: CASIASGGYTGELFF; cdr3_nt: TGTGCCAGCATAGCCAGCGGGGGGTACACCGGGGAGCTGTTTTTT
d_call: -; clone_size: -; j_call: TRBJ1-2; v_call: TRBV21-1; cdr3_aa: CASSKWAGAYGYTF; cdr3_nt: TGTGCCAGCAGCAAATGGGCGGGAGCCTATGGCTACACCTTC
d_call: TRBD2; clone_size: -; j_call: TRBJ2-3; v_call: TRBV2; cdr3_aa: CASSVRLAGDGDTQYF; cdr3_nt: TGTGCCAGCAGCGTACGACTAGCGGGGGACGGAGATACGCAGTATTTT
d_call: -; clone_size: -; j_call: TRBJ1-1; v_call: TRBV6-5; cdr3_aa: CASSYTDINTEAFF; cdr3_nt: TGTGCCAGCAGTTATACCGACATCAACACTGAAGCTTTCTTT
d_call: TRBD1; clone_size: -; j_call: TRBJ1-2; v_call: TRBV19; cdr3_aa: CASGTGKANYGYTF; cdr3_nt: TGTGCCAGTGGGACAGGGAAGGCTAACTATGGCTACACCTTC
d_call: -; clone_size: -; j_call: TRBJ2-1; v_call: TRBV11-1; cdr3_aa: CASSLSGPNEQFF; cdr3_nt: TGTGCCAGCAGCCTCAGTGGGCCCAATGAGCAGTTCTTC
d_call: -; clone_size: -; j_call: TRBJ1-1; v_call: TRBV9; cdr3_aa: CASSVEGRGDTEAFF; cdr3_nt: TGTGCCAGCAGCGTAGAAGGCAGGGGAGACACTGAAGCTTTCTTT
d_call: -; clone_size: -; j_call: TRBJ2-3; v_call: TRBV6-4; cdr3_aa: CASSIRVTSTDTQYF; cdr3_nt: TGTGCCAGCAGTATCAGGGTCACTAGCACAGATACGCAGTATTTT
d_call: -; clone_size: few; j_call: TRBJ1-3; v_call: TRBV7-2; cdr3_aa: CASSLEYSGNTIYF; cdr3_nt: TGTGCCAGCAGCTTAGAATACTCTGGAAACACCATATATTTT
d_call: TRBD2; clone_size: -; j_call: TRBJ2-3; v_call: TRBV7-9; cdr3_aa: CASSLTSGAPSTDTQYF; cdr3_nt: TGTGCCAGCAGCTTAACTAGCGGGGCACCTAGCACAGATACGCAGTATTTT